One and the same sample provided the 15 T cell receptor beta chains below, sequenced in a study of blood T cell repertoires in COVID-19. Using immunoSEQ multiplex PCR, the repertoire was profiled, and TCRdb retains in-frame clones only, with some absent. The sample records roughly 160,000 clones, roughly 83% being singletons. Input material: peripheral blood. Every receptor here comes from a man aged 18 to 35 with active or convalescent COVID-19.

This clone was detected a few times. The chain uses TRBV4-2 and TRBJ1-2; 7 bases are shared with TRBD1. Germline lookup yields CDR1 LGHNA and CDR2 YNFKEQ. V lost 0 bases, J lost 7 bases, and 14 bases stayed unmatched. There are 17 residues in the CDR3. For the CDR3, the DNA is TGTGCCAGCAGCCAAGAGAAGCTCGGTAGGGGGCAGGGTGGCTACACCTTC. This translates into CASSQEKLGRGQGGYTF.

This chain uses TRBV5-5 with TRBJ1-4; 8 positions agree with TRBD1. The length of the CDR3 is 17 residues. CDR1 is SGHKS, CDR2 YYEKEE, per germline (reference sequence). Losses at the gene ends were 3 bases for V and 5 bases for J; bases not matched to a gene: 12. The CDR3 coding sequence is TGTGCCAGCAGCTCAGGACAGGGTTCTATCTTGAATGAAAAACTGTTTTTT. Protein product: CASSSGQGSILNEKLFF.

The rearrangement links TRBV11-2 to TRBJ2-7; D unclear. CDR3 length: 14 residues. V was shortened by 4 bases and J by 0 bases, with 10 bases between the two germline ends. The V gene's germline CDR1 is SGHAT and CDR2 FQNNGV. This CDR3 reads CASSSQLNSYEQYF. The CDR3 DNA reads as TGTGCCAGCAGCTCCCAGTTAAACTCCTACGAGCAGTACTTC. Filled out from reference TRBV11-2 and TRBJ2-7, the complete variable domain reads EAGVAQSPRYKIIEKRQSVAFWCNPISGHATLYWYQQILGQGPKLLIQFQNNGVVDDSQLPKDRFSAERLKGVDSTLKIQPAKLEDSAVYLCASSSQLNSYEQYFGPGTRLTVT.

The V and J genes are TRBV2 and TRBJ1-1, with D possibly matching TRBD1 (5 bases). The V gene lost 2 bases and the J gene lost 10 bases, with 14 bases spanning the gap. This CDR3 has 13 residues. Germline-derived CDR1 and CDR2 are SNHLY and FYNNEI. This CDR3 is CASSESRAVGAFF. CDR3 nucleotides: TGTGCCAGCAGTGAATCCAGGGCGGTTGGAGCTTTCTTT.

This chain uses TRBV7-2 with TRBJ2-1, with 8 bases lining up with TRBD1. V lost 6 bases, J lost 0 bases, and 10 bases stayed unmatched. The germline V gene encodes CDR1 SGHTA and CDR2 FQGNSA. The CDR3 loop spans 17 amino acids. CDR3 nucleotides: TGTGCCAGCAGAAGGGCAGGGGGCATTAACTCCTACAATGAGCAGTTCTTC. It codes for CASRRAGGINSYNEQFF.

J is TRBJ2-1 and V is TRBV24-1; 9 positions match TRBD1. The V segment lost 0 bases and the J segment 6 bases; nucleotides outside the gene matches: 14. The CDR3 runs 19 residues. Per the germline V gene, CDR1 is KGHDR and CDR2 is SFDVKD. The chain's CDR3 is CATSDLMTGGMHGTNEQFF. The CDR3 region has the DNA TGTGCCACCAGTGATTTGATGACAGGGGGTATGCACGGGACCAATGAGCAGTTCTTC.

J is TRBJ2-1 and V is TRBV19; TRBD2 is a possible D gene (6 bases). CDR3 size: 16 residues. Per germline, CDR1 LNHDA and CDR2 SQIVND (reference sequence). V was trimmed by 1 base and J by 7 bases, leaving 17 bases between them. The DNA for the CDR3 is TGTGCCAGTAGTATAGGCGGCGGGGTGGTATTGAATGAGCAGTTCTTC. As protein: CASSIGGGVVLNEQFF.

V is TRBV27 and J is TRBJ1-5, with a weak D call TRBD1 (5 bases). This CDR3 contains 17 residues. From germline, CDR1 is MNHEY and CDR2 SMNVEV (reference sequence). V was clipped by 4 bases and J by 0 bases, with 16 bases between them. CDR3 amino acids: CASSSTTGGNSNQPQHF. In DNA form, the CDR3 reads TGTGCCAGCAGTTCTACCACAGGAGGGAATAGCAATCAGCCCCAGCATTTT.

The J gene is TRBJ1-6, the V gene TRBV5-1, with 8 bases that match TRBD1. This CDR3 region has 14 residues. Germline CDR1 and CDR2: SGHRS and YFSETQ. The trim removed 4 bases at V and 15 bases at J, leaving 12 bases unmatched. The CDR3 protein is CASSPGQGLLHLHF. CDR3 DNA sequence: TGCGCCAGCAGCCCAGGACAGGGTTTGCTACACCTCCACTTT.

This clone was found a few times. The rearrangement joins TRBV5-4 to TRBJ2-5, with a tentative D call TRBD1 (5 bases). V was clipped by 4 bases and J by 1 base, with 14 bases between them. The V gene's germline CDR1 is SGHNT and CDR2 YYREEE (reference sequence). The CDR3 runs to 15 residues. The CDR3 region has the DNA TGTGCCAGCAGCCTTCGACAGTCTTTCCAAGAGACCCAGTACTTC. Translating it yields CASSLRQSFQETQYF.

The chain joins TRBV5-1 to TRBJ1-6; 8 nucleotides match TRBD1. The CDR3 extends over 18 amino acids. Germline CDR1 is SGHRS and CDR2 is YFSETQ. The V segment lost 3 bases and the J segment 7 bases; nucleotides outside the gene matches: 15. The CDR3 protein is CASSWGETGASGNSPLHF. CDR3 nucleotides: TGCGCCAGCAGCTGGGGGGAGACAGGGGCCTCTGGGAATTCACCCCTCCACTTT.

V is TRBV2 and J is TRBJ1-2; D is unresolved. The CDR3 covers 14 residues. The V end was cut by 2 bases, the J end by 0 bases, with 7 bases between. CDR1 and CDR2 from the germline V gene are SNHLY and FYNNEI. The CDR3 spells CASSESRANYGYTF. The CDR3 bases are TGTGCCAGCAGTGAAAGTAGAGCTAACTATGGCTACACCTTC.

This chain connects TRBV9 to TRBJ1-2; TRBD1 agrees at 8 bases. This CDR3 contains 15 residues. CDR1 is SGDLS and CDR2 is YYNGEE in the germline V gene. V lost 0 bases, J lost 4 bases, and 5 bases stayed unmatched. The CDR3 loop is CASSVGGQDVYGYTF. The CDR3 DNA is TGTGCCAGCAGCGTAGGGGGACAGGATGTCTATGGCTACACCTTC.

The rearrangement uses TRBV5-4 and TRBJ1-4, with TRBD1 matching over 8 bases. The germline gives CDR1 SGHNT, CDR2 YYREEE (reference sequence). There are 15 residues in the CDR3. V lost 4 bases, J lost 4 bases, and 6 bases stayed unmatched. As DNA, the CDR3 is TGTGCCAGCAGCACAGGACAGGGCCGTAATGAAAAACTGTTTTTT. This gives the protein CASSTGQGRNEKLFF.

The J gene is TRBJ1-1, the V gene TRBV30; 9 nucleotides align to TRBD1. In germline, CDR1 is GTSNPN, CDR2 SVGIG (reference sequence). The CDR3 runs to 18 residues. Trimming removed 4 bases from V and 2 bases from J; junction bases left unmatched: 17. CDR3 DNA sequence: TGTGCCTGGATGGGTAGTAGAATAAACAGGGGGCTAAACACTGAAGCTTTCTTT. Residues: CAWMGSRINRGLNTEAFF.